The 26 T cell receptor beta chains in this list originate from one sample, sequenced in a study of identifying expanded T cells in peripheral blood. Sequenced by immunoSEQ multiplex PCR; TCRdb stores in-frame clones only, minus some. This table holds 120,000 or so clones, over 65% found once. The material sequenced was blood. Every receptor here comes from a person aged 18 to 69 in good health.

V is TRBV6-5 and J is TRBJ1-1; D ambiguous. This CDR3 region has 13 residues. V lost 2 bases and J 4 bases, leaving 8 bases between the germline ends. Per germline, CDR1 MNHEY and CDR2 SVGAGI. CDR3 sequence: CASSYMSSTEAFF. Here the CDR3 DNA reads TGTGCCAGCAGTTACATGTCGAGCACTGAAGCTTTCTTT.

This clone was observed once. V usage is TRBV5-1 and J usage is TRBJ2-2; 7 nucleotides agree with TRBD1. This CDR3 is built from 14 residues. Trimming removed 4 bases from V and 4 bases from J; junction bases left unmatched: 4. Per the germline V gene, CDR1 is SGHRS and CDR2 is YFSETQ. The CDR3 sequence is CASSTGQITGELFF. Here the CDR3 DNA reads TGCGCCAGCAGCACGGGACAGATCACCGGGGAGCTGTTTTTT.

The chain uses TRBV6-4 and TRBJ2-6; D is possibly TRBD1 (6 bases). The CDR3 has 15 residues. V shed 6 bases and J shed 1 base, with 10 bases lying between them. Germline CDR1 reads MRHNA; CDR2 reads SNTAGT. CDR3 amino acids: CASSNRASGANVLTF. The CDR3 DNA is TGTGCCAGCAGCAACAGGGCATCTGGGGCCAACGTCCTGACTTTC.

The V gene is TRBV29-1, the J gene TRBJ2-2; possibly TRBD1 or TRBD2 for D (6 bases each). V dropped 5 bases and J dropped 5 bases, with 12 bases sitting between them. CDR1 SQVTM and CDR2 ANQGSEA come from the germline V gene. The CDR3 consists of 13 residues. CDR3 coding DNA: TGCAGCGTTAGTCAGGGGAGGACCGGGGAGCTGTTTTTT. As protein: CSVSQGRTGELFF.

J is TRBJ2-5 and V is TRBV7-2; no firm D call. The CDR3 is 15 residues long. Trimming removed 1 base at V and 4 bases at J, with 13 bases between. Germline V gene sequence: CDR1 SGHTA, CDR2 FQGNSA. CDR3 nucleotides: TGTGCCAGCAGCTTAGACTACGTTGCTATAGAGACCCAGTACTTC. Residues: CASSLDYVAIETQYF.

The genes are TRBV7-2 and TRBJ2-3; 10 bases are shared with TRBD2. The junction had 4 bases not matched to a gene; V was cut back by 3 bases and J by 4 bases. The CDR3 loop spans 15 amino acids. Germline V gene lookup returns CDR1 SGHTA and CDR2 FQGNSA. This CDR3 reads CASSFSGGAPDTQYF. The CDR3 coding sequence is TGTGCCAGCAGCTTCAGCGGGGGGGCCCCAGATACGCAGTATTTT.

The chain is built from TRBV9 and TRBJ2-1; 9 bases are shared with TRBD2. The J segment lost 4 bases and the V segment lost 3 bases, leaving 2 bases of the junction unmatched. The CDR3 is 14 residues long. The V gene's germline CDR1 is SGDLS and CDR2 YYNGEE. Here the CDR3 reads CASSEAGGYNEQFF. CDR3 sequence (DNA): TGTGCCAGCAGCGAAGCGGGGGGATACAATGAGCAGTTCTTC.

The genes are TRBV7-9 and TRBJ1-5, with D uncertain. V lost 1 base and J 6 bases, leaving 16 bases between the germline ends. CDR3 length: 16 amino acids. Per the germline V gene, CDR1 is SEHNR and CDR2 is FQNEAQ (reference sequence). CDR3 DNA sequence: TGTGCCAGCAGCTTAGAGATGGGCAAGGGCAGTCAGCCCCAGCATTTT. Translating it yields CASSLEMGKGSQPQHF.

J is TRBJ1-1 and V is TRBV4-1; a weak D match, TRBD1 (5 bases). V lost 1 base, J lost 6 bases, and 6 bases lay in between. The CDR3 contains 12 residues. Germline V lookup: CDR1 MGHRA, CDR2 YSYEKL. Written as DNA, the CDR3 is TGCGCCAGCAGCCAAGGGGGCGCTGAAGCTTTCTTT. It specifies CASSQGGAEAFF.

The chain employs TRBV5-1 and TRBJ2-3; D is perhaps TRBD2 (5 bases). From germline, CDR1 is SGHRS and CDR2 YFSETQ. V was cut by 2 bases and J by 4 bases, with 14 bases left in between. The CDR3 has 15 residues. CDR3 amino acids: CASSLGASSADTQYF. CDR3 bases: TGCGCCAGCAGCTTAGGCGCGAGTAGCGCAGATACGCAGTATTTT.

The genes are TRBV10-3 and TRBJ2-2, with D perhaps TRBD1 or TRBD2 (7 bases each). The V gene lost 3 bases and the J gene lost 4 bases, with 15 bases spanning the gap. The germline gives CDR1 ENHRY, CDR2 SYGVKD. This CDR3 is 16 amino acids long. CDR3 sequence: CAISDVSGGVTGELFF. CDR3 nucleotide sequence: TGTGCCATCAGTGACGTTTCAGGGGGGGTCACCGGGGAGCTGTTTTTT.

The chain has TRBV11-2 and TRBJ2-5; D might be TRBD1 (8 bases). Germline V gene data show CDR1 as SGHAT and CDR2 as FQNNGV. The CDR3 covers 15 residues. V lost 4 bases and J lost 4, with 16 bases in between. This chain's CDR3 is CASSSGQGGPETQYF. The DNA for the CDR3 is TGTGCCAGCAGCTCTGGACAGGGAGGGCCAGAGACCCAGTACTTC.

This clone was observed a few times. V usage is TRBV9 and J usage is TRBJ1-1; D gene uncertain. The CDR3 runs 15 residues. Germline values: CDR1 SGDLS, CDR2 YYNGEE. Trimming left V 0 bases short and J 6 bases short, with 15 bases between. The CDR3 nucleotides read TGTGCCAGCAGCGTAGAGGTGGTACCTAACGCTGAAGCTTTCTTT. Its translation: CASSVEVVPNAEAFF.

The CDR3, as DNA: TGCGCCAGCAGCTTGCAGGGGAGTCTCCCAGATACGCAGTATTTT. It specifies CASSLQGSLPDTQYF. V usage is TRBV5-1 and J usage is TRBJ2-3, with D maybe TRBD1 (6 bases). Deletions cut 1 base from V and 4 bases from J, with 13 bases between. CDR1 and CDR2 from the germline V gene are SGHRS and YFSETQ. The length of the CDR3 is 15 residues. Full variable domain (remainder filled in from reference TRBV5-1 and TRBJ2-3): KAGVTQTPRYLIKTRGQQVTLSCSPISGHRSVSWYQQTPGQGLQFLFEYFSETQRNKGNFPGRFSGRQFSNSRSEMNVSTLELGDSALYLCASSLQGSLPDTQYFGPGTRLTVL.

The rearrangement joins TRBV10-3 to TRBJ1-2; 7 nucleotides line up with TRBD1. The CDR3 is 14 residues long. J lost 4 bases, V lost 2 bases, and 4 bases had no gene match. Germline V gene sequence: CDR1 ENHRY, CDR2 SYGVKD. For the CDR3, the DNA is TGTGCCATCAGTGAGGGACAGGCCGTCTATGGCTACACCTTC. Translation gives CAISEGQAVYGYTF.

The CDR3 nucleotides read TGTGCCAGTAAGGGGGGGGGCCGCACAGATACGCAGTATTTT. This translates into CASKGGGRTDTQYF. The V and J genes are TRBV6-5 and TRBJ2-3; D possibly corresponds to TRBD2 (7 bases). V was cut by 9 bases and J by 1 base, with 14 bases left in between. The CDR3 spans 14 residues. CDR1 is MNHEY and CDR2 is SVGAGI in the germline V gene.

The chain couples TRBV4-1 to TRBJ1-6; the D gene is possibly TRBD1 (5 bases). Germline-derived CDR1 and CDR2 are MGHRA and YSYEKL. The CDR3 loop spans 19 amino acids. Trimming removed 0 bases at V and 2 bases at J, with 17 bases between. CDR3 nucleotide sequence: TGCGCCAGCAGCCAAGACCTTCGCGACATCAGGGCCTATAATTCACCCCTCCACTTT. Its protein product is CASSQDLRDIRAYNSPLHF.

This rearrangement joins TRBV6-5 to TRBJ2-1; 7 bases line up with TRBD1. Germline CDR1 and CDR2: MNHEY and SVGAGI. V lost 6 bases, J lost 8 bases, and 13 bases stayed unmatched. The CDR3 sequence is 15 residues long. The CDR3 DNA sequence: TGTGCCAGCAGCCTAACAGGGGACCCTTATGATGAGCAGTTCTTC. Amino acid sequence: CASSLTGDPYDEQFF.

CDR3: CASSPKEVPYF. The CDR3 region has the DNA TGTGCCAGCAGCCCCAAAGAAGTTCCGTACTTC. This rearrangement joins TRBV7-9 to TRBJ2-5; D gene unclear. Looked up from germline, CDR1 is SEHNR and CDR2 is FQNEAQ (reference sequence). Trimming took 5 bases from V and 13 from J, leaving 14 bases between them. This CDR3 contains 11 residues.

The chain has TRBV10-3 and TRBJ1-3; perhaps TRBD1 as D (6 bases). The CDR3 covers 13 residues. Germline CDR1 reads ENHRY; CDR2 reads SYGVKD. The V end lost 6 bases, the J end lost 0 bases, and 6 bases lay between the germline ends. The chain's CDR3 is CAIRDSSGNTIYF. The DNA of the CDR3 is TGTGCCATCAGGGACAGCTCTGGAAACACCATATATTTT.

The chain has TRBV7-9 and TRBJ2-7; TRBD2 aligns across 7 bases. CDR3 length: 12 residues. CDR1 and CDR2 (germline): SEHNR, FQNEAQ (reference sequence). V dropped 2 bases and J dropped 9; count of bases not matched to a gene: 4. CDR3 bases: TGTGCCAGCAGCTTATATCGCGGGAGGCAGTACTTC. Residues: CASSLYRGRQYF.

The J gene is TRBJ1-2, the V gene TRBV5-6; possible D gene TRBD1, 5 bases. From germline, CDR1 is SGHDT and CDR2 YYEEEE. This CDR3 contains 16 residues. V was pared by 2 bases and J by 7 bases, with 21 bases between. In DNA, the CDR3 is TGTGCCAGCAGCTTCAATCTTGTCCAGGGAACGTCTGGCTACACCTTC. Its translation: CASSFNLVQGTSGYTF.

The chain combines TRBV6-1 with TRBJ2-3; the D is unclear. The ends were cut back, 5 bases at V and 0 bases at J, with 9 bases in the middle. This CDR3 is built from 14 residues. CDR1 is MNHNS, CDR2 SASEGT, per germline. The CDR3 here is CASSKIPSTDTQYF. The CDR3, as DNA: TGTGCCAGCAGTAAGATTCCTAGCACAGATACGCAGTATTTT.

This clone came up a few times. The chain combines TRBV30 with TRBJ2-1; D remains ambiguous. The CDR3 is 14 amino acids. V was cut by 0 bases and J by 2 bases, with 8 bases left in between. Germline lookup yields CDR1 GTSNPN and CDR2 SVGIG (reference sequence). The CDR3 sequence is CAWSVQFTYNEQFF. Written as DNA, the CDR3 is TGTGCCTGGAGTGTACAGTTTACCTACAATGAGCAGTTCTTC. Complete variable domain (other parts from reference TRBV30 and TRBJ2-1): SQTIHQWPATLVQPVGSPLSLECTVEGTSNPNLYWYRQAAGRGLQLLFYSVGIGQISSEVPQNLSASRPQDRQFILSSKKLLLSDSGFYLCAWSVQFTYNEQFFGPGTRLTVL.

DNA of the CDR3: TGTGCCAGCAGCTTAAGGGACGGGACAGCTCACGAGCAGTACTTC. Amino acids: CASSLRDGTAHEQYF. This sequence joins TRBV7-9 and TRBJ2-7; 7 bases agree with TRBD1. With V trimmed by 2 bases and J by 5 bases, 9 bases remained unmatched. The length of the CDR3 is 15 residues. Germline V CDR1 and CDR2: SEHNR, FQNEAQ (reference sequence).

The chain recombines TRBV6-1 with TRBJ1-1, with 8 bases lining up with TRBD1. V gave up 6 bases and J gave up 1 base; unmatched junction bases: 7. Germline CDR1 and CDR2: MNHNS and SASEGT. The CDR3 totals 15 residues. Written as DNA, the CDR3 is TGTGCCAGCAGAAGGGGACAGGTAGAGAACACTGAAGCTTTCTTT. The encoded protein is CASRRGQVENTEAFF.